The TCR beta chain described here comes from a study of blood T cell repertoires in COVID-19. About the research overall: From T cells, B-cell-depleted T cells, or PBMCs came the material, which was cDNA or gDNA.

Germline values: CDR1 SQVTM, CDR2 ANQGSEA. V lost 6 bases, J lost 2 bases, and 6 bases stayed unmatched. The CDR3 sequence is 14 residues long. TCRdb keeps only in-frame clones here, not all; method: immunoSEQ multiplex PCR. The table includes tens of thousands of clones, around four fifths detected once. The chain is built from TRBV29-1 and TRBJ2-2, with TRBD1 matching 7 bases. This TCR was recovered from a man in his fifties or sixties with active COVID-19. The sample taken for sequencing was peripheral blood. The CDR3 protein is CSVQGVTNTGELFF. The CDR3 DNA reads as TGCAGCGTCCAGGGGGTTACAAACACCGGGGAGCTGTTTTTT.